Shown below are 5 T cell receptor beta chains from a single sample sequenced in a study of blood T cell repertoires in COVID-19. Data came from immunoSEQ multiplex PCR; TCRdb stores just in-frame clones and leaves some out. The sample has around 240,000 clones; approximately 84% are singletons. The sequenced sample consisted of peripheral blood. These receptors all come from a woman of 80 years or more with acute or convalescent COVID-19.

This clone was counted between two and nine times. The chain combines TRBV11-3 with TRBJ2-1; 7 bases are shared with TRBD2. The CDR3 is 14 residues long. Germline CDR1 reads SGHNT; CDR2 reads YENEEA. The ends lost 3 bases at V and 3 bases at J; junction bases unmatched: 2. DNA for the CDR3: TGTGCCAGCAGCTTCGGCGGGGGCTACAATGAGCAGTTCTTC. Translating gives CASSFGGGYNEQFF.

The chain links TRBV6-5 to TRBJ2-7, with 9 bases aligning to TRBD1. The CDR3 contains 15 residues. Germline CDR1 and CDR2: MNHEY and SVGAGI. The junction had 11 bases not matched to a gene; V was cut back by 6 bases and J by 5 bases. The CDR3 reads CASSPSRDRVNEQYF. The CDR3 bases are TGTGCCAGCAGCCCAAGCCGGGACAGGGTAAACGAGCAGTACTTC.

The chain carries TRBV7-2 and TRBJ1-5; D gene unclear. Germline V gene lookup returns CDR1 SGHTA and CDR2 FQGNSA. The CDR3 contains 13 residues. V shed 3 bases and J shed 2 bases, with 5 bases lying between them. The CDR3 loop reads CASSFEGNQPQHF. DNA for the CDR3: TGTGCCAGCAGCTTTGAGGGCAATCAGCCCCAGCATTTT.

V usage is TRBV4-2 and J usage is TRBJ1-5; a possible D gene is TRBD1 (6 bases). CDR1 LGHNA and CDR2 YNFKEQ come from the germline V gene. The CDR3 totals 15 residues. V gave up 4 bases and J gave up 5 bases, with 15 bases separating them. This chain's CDR3 is CASSRNGRGDQPQHF. In nucleotides, the CDR3 is TGTGCCAGCAGCCGAAACGGGAGGGGGGATCAGCCCCAGCATTTT.

The chain combines TRBV2 with TRBJ2-5, with 7 bases identical to TRBD1. This CDR3 comprises 13 residues. Per germline, CDR1 SNHLY and CDR2 FYNNEI. The V gene end was trimmed by 5 bases and the J gene end by 8 bases; junction bases not matched to a gene: 8. The CDR3, as DNA: TGTGCCAGCAGTTCAACAGGGGTGGGCACCCAGTACTTC. Amino acids: CASSSTGVGTQYF.